This TCR beta chain was sequenced for a study of blood T cell repertoires in COVID-19. Looking at the study overall: In each case, the material was cDNA or gDNA derived from T cells, B-cell-depleted T cells, or PBMCs.

Trimming pared 5 bases from V and 3 bases from J, leaving 13 bases between. The CDR3 covers 14 residues. Germline V gene sequence: CDR1 SNHLY, CDR2 FYNNEI. Sequencing was performed with immunoSEQ multiplex PCR; in TCRdb, only in-frame clones are kept and a portion is missing. Altogether 100,000 to 150,000 clones are present, 80% to 90% being singletons, with the ten largest covering approximately 6.3%. The gene calls are TRBV2 and TRBJ1-2; weak D call: TRBD1 (5 bases). Source material: peripheral blood. This receptor was identified in a man older than 75 with active or convalescent COVID-19. The CDR3 bases are TGTGCCAGCAGTCGGCGGGGGGTCGACTATGGCTACACCTTC. This encodes CASSRRGVDYGYTF.